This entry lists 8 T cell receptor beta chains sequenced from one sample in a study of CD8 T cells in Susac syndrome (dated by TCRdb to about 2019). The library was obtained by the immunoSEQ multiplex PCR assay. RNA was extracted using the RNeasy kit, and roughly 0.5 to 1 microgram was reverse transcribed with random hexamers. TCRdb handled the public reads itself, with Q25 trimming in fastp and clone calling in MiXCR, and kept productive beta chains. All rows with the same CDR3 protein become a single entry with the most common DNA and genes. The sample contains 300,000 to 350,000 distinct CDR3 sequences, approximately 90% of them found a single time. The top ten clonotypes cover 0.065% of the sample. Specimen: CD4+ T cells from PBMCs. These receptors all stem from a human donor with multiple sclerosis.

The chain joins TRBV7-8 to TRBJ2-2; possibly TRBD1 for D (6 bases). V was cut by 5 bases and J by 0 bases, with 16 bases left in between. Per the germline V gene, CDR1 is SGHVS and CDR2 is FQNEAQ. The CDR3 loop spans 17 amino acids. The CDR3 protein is CASSTDSRRPNTGELFF. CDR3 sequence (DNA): TGTGCCAGCAGCACGGACAGCAGGAGACCGAACACCGGGGAGCTGTTTTTT.

Here the CDR3 DNA reads TGTGCCAGCAGTTTAATGGGGGCAGGGACCATCTATGGCTACACCTTC. Translated, it gives CASSLMGAGTIYGYTF. The V gene is TRBV27, the J gene TRBJ1-2, with D possibly TRBD1 on 6 matching bases. Germline V CDR1 and CDR2: MNHEY, SMNVEV (reference sequence). The CDR3 covers 16 residues. V lost 2 bases and J lost 4, with 17 bases in between.

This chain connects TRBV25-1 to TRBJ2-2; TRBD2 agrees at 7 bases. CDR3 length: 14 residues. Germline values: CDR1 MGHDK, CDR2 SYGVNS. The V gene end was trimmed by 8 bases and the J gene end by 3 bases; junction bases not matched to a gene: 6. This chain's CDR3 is CASRPGLDTGELFF. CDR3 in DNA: TGTGCCAGCCGACCTGGACTAGACACCGGGGAGCTGTTTTTT.

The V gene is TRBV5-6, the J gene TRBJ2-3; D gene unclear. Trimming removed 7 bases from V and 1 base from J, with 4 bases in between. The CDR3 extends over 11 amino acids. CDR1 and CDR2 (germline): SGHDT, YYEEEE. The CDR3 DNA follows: TGTGCCAGCCAACGCACAGATACGCAGTATTTT. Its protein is CASQRTDTQYF.

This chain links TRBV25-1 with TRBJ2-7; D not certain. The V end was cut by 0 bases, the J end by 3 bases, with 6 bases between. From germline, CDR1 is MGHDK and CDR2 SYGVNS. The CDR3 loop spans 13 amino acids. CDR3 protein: CASSEYGNYEQYF. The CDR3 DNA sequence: TGTGCCAGCAGTGAATATGGCAACTACGAGCAGTACTTC.

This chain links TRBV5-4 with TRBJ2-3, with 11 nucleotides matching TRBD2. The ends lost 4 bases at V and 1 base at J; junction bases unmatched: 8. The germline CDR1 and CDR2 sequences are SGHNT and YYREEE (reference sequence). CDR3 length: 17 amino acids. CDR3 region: CASSRRVTSGGTDTQYF. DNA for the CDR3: TGTGCCAGCAGCCGTAGAGTGACTAGCGGGGGCACAGATACGCAGTATTTT.

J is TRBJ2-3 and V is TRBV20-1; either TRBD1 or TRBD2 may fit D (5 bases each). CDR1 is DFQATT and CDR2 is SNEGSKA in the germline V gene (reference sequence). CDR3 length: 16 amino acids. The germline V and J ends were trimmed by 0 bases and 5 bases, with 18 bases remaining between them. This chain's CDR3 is CSARDLIAGAKDTQYF. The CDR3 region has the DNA TGCAGTGCTAGAGATCTTATCGCCGGGGCCAAAGATACGCAGTATTTT.

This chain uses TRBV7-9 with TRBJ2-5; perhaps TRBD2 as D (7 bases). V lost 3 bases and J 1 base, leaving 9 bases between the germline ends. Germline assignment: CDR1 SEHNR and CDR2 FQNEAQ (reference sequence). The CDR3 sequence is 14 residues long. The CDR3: CASSFRGAQETQYF. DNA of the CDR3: TGTGCCAGCAGCTTTCGGGGGGCCCAAGAGACCCAGTACTTC.